The present T cell receptor beta chain was sequenced within a study of OX40 agonist ivuxolimab in advanced cancers. This CDR3 has 15 residues. Germline assignment: CDR1 SGHTA and CDR2 FQGNSA. The trim removed 1 base at V and 6 bases at J, leaving 5 bases unmatched. The repertoire was sequenced with immunoSEQ multiplex PCR; TCRdb's copy has only in-frame clones and lacks some. Altogether approximately 75,000 clones are present, 70% to 90% being singletons, with the ten largest covering 6.1%. The chain recombines TRBV7-2 with TRBJ2-3; 9 nucleotides align to TRBD2. This specimen consisted of CD4+ or CD8+ T cells sorted from blood, obtained in a trial of the OX40 agonist ivuxolimab. The source is an adult with an advanced solid tumor such as melanoma, head and neck, liver or kidney cancer. The CDR3 region has the DNA TGTGCCAGCAGCTTAGTATGGAGCGGGGGGGATACGCAGTATTTT. This translates into CASSLVWSGGDTQYF.